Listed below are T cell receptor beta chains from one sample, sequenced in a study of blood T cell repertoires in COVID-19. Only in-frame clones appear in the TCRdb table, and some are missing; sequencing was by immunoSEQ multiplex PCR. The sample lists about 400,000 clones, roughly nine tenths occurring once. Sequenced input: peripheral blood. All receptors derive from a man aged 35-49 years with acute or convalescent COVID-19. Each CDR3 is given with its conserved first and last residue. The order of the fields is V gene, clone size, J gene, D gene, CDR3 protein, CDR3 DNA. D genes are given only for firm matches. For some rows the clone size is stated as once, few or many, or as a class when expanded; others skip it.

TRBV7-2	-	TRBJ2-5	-	CASSGTSETQYF	TGTGCCAGCAGTGGGACTTCAGAGACCCAGTACTTC
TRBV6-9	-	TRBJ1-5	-	CASSHLEGNQPQHF	TGTGCCAGCAGTCATCTAGAAGGCAATCAGCCCCAGCATTTT
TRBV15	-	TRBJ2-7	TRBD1	CATSRDLGRGLEQYF	TGTGCCACCAGCAGAGATCTGGGCAGGGGGCTGGAGCAGTACTTC
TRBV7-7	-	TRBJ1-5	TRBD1	CASSLDRDQPQHF	TGTGCTAGCAGCCTTGACAGGGATCAGCCCCAGCATTTT
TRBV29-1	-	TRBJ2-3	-	CSVGGRLGDTQYF	TGCAGCGTTGGTGGGAGGCTGGGAGATACGCAGTATTTT
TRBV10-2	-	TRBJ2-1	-	CASSESQGRSSYNEQFF	TGCGCCAGCAGTGAGTCACAGGGGAGGAGCTCCTACAATGAGCAGTTCTTC
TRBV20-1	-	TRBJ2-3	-	CSVLAMDTQYF	TGCAGTGTTTTAGCCATGGATACGCAGTATTTT
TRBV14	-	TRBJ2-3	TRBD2	CASSYRLAGVLDTQYF	TGTGCCAGCAGCTACCGACTAGCGGGAGTGTTAGATACGCAGTATTTT
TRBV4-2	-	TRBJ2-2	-	CASSQETLTGELFF	TGTGCCAGCAGCCAAGAAACTCTCACCGGGGAGCTGTTTTTT
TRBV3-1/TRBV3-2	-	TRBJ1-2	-	CASSQDLTGVYGYTF	TGTGCCAGCAGCCAAGATCTCACAGGAGTCTATGGCTACACCTTC
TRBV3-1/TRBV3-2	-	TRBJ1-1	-	CASSQEGGQLEAFF	TGTGCCAGCAGCCAAGAAGGAGGGCAGCTTGAAGCTTTCTTT
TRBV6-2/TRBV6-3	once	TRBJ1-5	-	CASSYHQGTRGNQPQHF	TGTGCCAGCAGTTATCATCAGGGGACTAGGGGCAATCAGCCCCAGCATTTT
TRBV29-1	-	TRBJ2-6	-	CSVVGDGANVLTF	TGCAGCGTTGTAGGGGATGGGGCCAACGTCCTGACTTTC
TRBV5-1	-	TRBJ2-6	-	CASSPRIRGSGANVLTF	TGCGCCAGCAGCCCCAGGATCAGGGGCTCTGGGGCCAACGTCCTGACTTTC
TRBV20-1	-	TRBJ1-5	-	CSASAVGAQPQHF	TGCAGTGCTAGTGCCGTTGGGGCTCAGCCCCAGCATTTT
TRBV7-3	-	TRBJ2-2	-	CASSLIRGSNTGELFF	TGTGCCAGCAGCTTAATCCGGGGTAGTAACACCGGGGAGCTGTTTTTT
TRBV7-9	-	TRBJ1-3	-	CASSRGPRSGNTIYF	TGTGCCAGCAGCCGAGGTCCCAGATCTGGAAACACCATATATTTT
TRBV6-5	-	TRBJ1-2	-	CASSYNRENGYTF	TGTGCCAGCAGTTACAACAGGGAAAATGGCTACACCTTC
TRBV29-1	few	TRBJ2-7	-	CSVVEGQGQYF	TGCAGCGTTGTTGAAGGCCAGGGGCAGTACTTC
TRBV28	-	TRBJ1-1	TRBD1	CASSLGTGGNGAFF	TGTGCCAGCAGTTTGGGGACAGGGGGCAACGGAGCTTTCTTT
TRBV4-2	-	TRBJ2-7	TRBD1	CASSQPGQTTYEQYF	TGTGCCAGCAGCCAACCGGGACAGACGACCTACGAGCAGTACTTC
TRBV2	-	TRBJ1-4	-	CASRPAGFEKLFF	TGTGCCAGCAGGCCAGCGGGTTTCGAAAAACTGTTTTTT
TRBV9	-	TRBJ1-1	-	CASSAMRSEAFF	TGTGCCAGCAGCGCTATGCGGAGTGAAGCTTTCTTT